A selection of T cell receptor beta chains follows, all from one sample in a study of cytomegalovirus exposure and HLA in healthy donors. Libraries were prepared by immunoSEQ multiplex PCR; TCRdb keeps only in-frame clonotypes and omits some of them. The sample lists under 250,000 clones; around four fifths were seen once. The specimen sequenced was PBMCs. These receptors were taken from a woman aged 40 to 50 in good health and CMV-seronegative. Each CDR3 is given with its conserved first and last residue. The order of the fields is D gene, J gene, V gene, clone size, CDR3 protein, CDR3 DNA. D genes are given only for firm matches. Only part of the rows carry a size: once, few, many, or a class if the clone is expanded.

d_gene: -; j_gene: TRBJ2-5; v_gene: TRBV5-4; abundance: few; CDR3aa: CASSLDLRRETQYF; CDR3nt: TGTGCCAGCAGCTTGGACCTCCGGAGGGAGACCCAGTACTTC
d_gene: -; j_gene: TRBJ1-2; v_gene: TRBV7-3; abundance: -; CDR3aa: CASSRGGGDLSYGYTF; CDR3nt: TGTGCCAGCAGCCGCGGCGGGGGGGATCTTAGCTATGGCTACACCTTC
d_gene: -; j_gene: TRBJ2-2; v_gene: TRBV2; abundance: few; CDR3aa: CASSADRNTGELFF; CDR3nt: TGTGCCAGCAGTGCCGACAGAAACACCGGGGAGCTGTTTTTT
d_gene: -; j_gene: TRBJ1-1; v_gene: TRBV5-5; abundance: -; CDR3aa: CASSLTGNTEAFF; CDR3nt: TGTGCCAGCAGCCTAACAGGGAACACTGAGGCTTTCTTT
d_gene: TRBD1; j_gene: TRBJ1-1; v_gene: TRBV10-3; abundance: -; CDR3aa: CAISGTRGLNTEAFF; CDR3nt: TGTGCCATCAGTGGAACAAGGGGGCTCAACACTGAAGCTTTCTTT
d_gene: TRBD2; j_gene: TRBJ2-1; v_gene: TRBV19; abundance: -; CDR3aa: CASSLGTGGTSGYNEQFF; CDR3nt: TGTGCCAGTTCCCTCGGGACGGGAGGGACTAGCGGCTACAATGAGCAGTTCTTC
d_gene: TRBD2; j_gene: TRBJ2-3; v_gene: TRBV7-2; abundance: -; CDR3aa: CASSLRPSGYTDTQYF; CDR3nt: TGTGCCAGCAGCCTGCGACCTAGCGGTTACACAGATACGCAGTATTTT
d_gene: -; j_gene: TRBJ2-1; v_gene: TRBV5-6; abundance: -; CDR3aa: CASSFNWRGRASSYNEQFF; CDR3nt: TGTGCCAGCAGCTTTAATTGGCGCGGGCGGGCTAGCTCCTACAATGAGCAGTTCTTC
d_gene: TRBD1; j_gene: TRBJ1-5; v_gene: TRBV5-1; abundance: -; CDR3aa: CASSLSGQGVDQPQHF; CDR3nt: TGCGCCAGCAGCTTGAGCGGACAGGGGGTGGATCAGCCCCAGCATTTT
d_gene: TRBD1; j_gene: TRBJ2-4; v_gene: TRBV19; abundance: -; CDR3aa: CASSRDRGRNIQYF; CDR3nt: TGTGCCAGTAGTAGGGACAGGGGACGAAACATTCAGTACTTC
d_gene: -; j_gene: TRBJ1-5; v_gene: TRBV28; abundance: -; CDR3aa: CASSTGQPQHF; CDR3nt: TGTGCCAGCAGTACCGGTCAGCCCCAGCATTTT
d_gene: TRBD1; j_gene: TRBJ2-7; v_gene: TRBV7-7; abundance: few; CDR3aa: CASSLGQGAYEQYF; CDR3nt: TGTGCCAGCAGCTTAGGGCAGGGGGCTTACGAGCAGTACTTC
d_gene: TRBD2; j_gene: TRBJ2-5; v_gene: TRBV5-1; abundance: -; CDR3aa: CASSIGTSGYQETQYF; CDR3nt: TGCGCCAGCAGCATCGGGACTAGCGGTTACCAAGAGACCCAGTACTTC
d_gene: -; j_gene: TRBJ1-2; v_gene: TRBV2; abundance: -; CDR3aa: CASSPDPRSGYGYTF; CDR3nt: TGTGCCAGCAGTCCCGACCCTAGGTCGGGCTATGGCTACACCTTC
d_gene: -; j_gene: TRBJ1-1; v_gene: TRBV19; abundance: -; CDR3aa: CASIPASGGNTEAFF; CDR3nt: TGTGCCAGTATCCCGGCCTCGGGGGGGAACACTGAAGCTTTCTTT
d_gene: -; j_gene: TRBJ2-3; v_gene: TRBV6-6; abundance: -; CDR3aa: CASTRQALTDTQYF; CDR3nt: TGTGCCAGCACCAGACAGGCGCTCACAGATACGCAGTATTTT
d_gene: -; j_gene: TRBJ2-1; v_gene: TRBV7-9; abundance: -; CDR3aa: CSSSPSLRQFF; CDR3nt: TGTTCCAGCAGCCCGAGTCTTAGGCAGTTCTTC
d_gene: TRBD1; j_gene: TRBJ2-7; v_gene: TRBV7-9; abundance: few; CDR3aa: CASSLAGTGFIYEQYF; CDR3nt: TGTGCCAGCAGCTTAGCCGGGACAGGGTTCATTTACGAGCAGTACTTC
d_gene: -; j_gene: TRBJ2-6; v_gene: TRBV6-6; abundance: -; CDR3aa: CASNAGLNSGANVLTF; CDR3nt: TGTGCCAGTAATGCGGGGTTGAATTCTGGGGCCAACGTCCTGACTTTC
d_gene: -; j_gene: TRBJ2-7; v_gene: TRBV6-5; abundance: once; CDR3aa: CASSYSRGTYEQYF; CDR3nt: TGTGCCAGCAGTTACTCTAGAGGGACCTACGAGCAGTACTTC
d_gene: TRBD1; j_gene: TRBJ2-6; v_gene: TRBV19; abundance: -; CDR3aa: CASSMSGQGSSGANVLTF; CDR3nt: TGTGCCAGTAGTATGTCGGGACAGGGGAGCTCTGGGGCCAACGTCCTGACTTTC
d_gene: TRBD1; j_gene: TRBJ2-5; v_gene: TRBV6-1; abundance: -; CDR3aa: CASSDRGYQETQYF; CDR3nt: TGTGCCAGCAGTGACAGGGGGTACCAAGAGACCCAGTACTTC
d_gene: -; j_gene: TRBJ2-7; v_gene: TRBV6-1; abundance: -; CDR3aa: CAAWRVPYEQYF; CDR3nt: TGTGCTGCCTGGAGGGTACCTTACGAGCAGTACTTC
d_gene: -; j_gene: TRBJ2-3; v_gene: TRBV5-6; abundance: -; CDR3aa: CASSFGGSTDTQYF; CDR3nt: TGTGCCAGCAGCTTCGGCGGGAGCACAGATACGCAGTATTTT